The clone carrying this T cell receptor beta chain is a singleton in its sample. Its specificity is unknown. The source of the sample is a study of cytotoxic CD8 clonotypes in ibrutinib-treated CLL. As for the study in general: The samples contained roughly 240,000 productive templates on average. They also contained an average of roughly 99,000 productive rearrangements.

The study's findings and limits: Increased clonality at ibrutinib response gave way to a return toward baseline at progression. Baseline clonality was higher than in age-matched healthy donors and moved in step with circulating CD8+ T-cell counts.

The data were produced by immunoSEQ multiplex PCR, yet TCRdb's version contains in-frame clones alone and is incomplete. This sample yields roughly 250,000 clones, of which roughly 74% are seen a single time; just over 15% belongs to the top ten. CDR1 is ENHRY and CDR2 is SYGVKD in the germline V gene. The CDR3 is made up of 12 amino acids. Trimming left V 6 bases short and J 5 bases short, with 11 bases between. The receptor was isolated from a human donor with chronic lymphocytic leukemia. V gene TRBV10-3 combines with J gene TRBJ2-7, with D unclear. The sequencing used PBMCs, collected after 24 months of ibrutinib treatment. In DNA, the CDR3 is TGTGCCATCAGGAAGGGAAGAAACGAGCAGTACTTC. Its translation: CAIRKGRNEQYF.